Presented here are 9 T cell receptor beta chains from one specimen sequenced in a study of T-cell reconstitution after alpha-beta-depleted transplantation in children (dated by TCRdb to 2016 to 2017). Libraries were built with PCR. TCRdb names Illumina HiSeq 2500 as the instrument used. To normalize quantification of the TCRbeta repertoire, the TCR libraries were built with molecular barcoding that relied on unique molecular identifiers. The public sequencing data were trimmed at Q25 with fastp and processed into clonotypes with MiXCR by TCRdb, which kept only in-frame beta chains. Rows merge per CDR3 protein into single entries with the most common DNA and genes. The sample table records just over 950,000 distinct CDR3 sequences; about 26% of these occur just once. The ten largest clonotypes hold roughly 30% of the sample. The intended sense of this specimen's treatment or condition label: allogeneic hematopoietic cell transplantation with graft depleted of TCRalphabeta T cells and CD19 B cells.

Sequencing used PBMCs, mostly from graft donor cells, obtained 360 days after TCRalphabeta/CD19-depleted stem cell transplant. The receptors here all came from a boy less than two years old who had a stem cell transplant for SCID, so the T cells may come from the graft donor.

This clonotype was seen a handful of times. DNA of the CDR3: TGTGCCAGCAGTTTAAACAGGCGGGTGAACACTGAAGCTTTCTTT. The encoded protein is CASSLNRRVNTEAFF. The chain is built from TRBV12-3 or TRBV12-4 and TRBJ1-1; D might be TRBD1 (5 bases). Trimming removed 2 bases from V and 0 bases from J, with 10 bases in between. CDR3 length equals 15 residues.

A few counts support this clonotype. The chain has TRBV25-1 and TRBJ1-2; perhaps TRBD1 as D (5 bases). The CDR3 sequence is 15 residues long. V gave up 3 bases and J gave up 0 bases, with 11 bases separating them. CDR1 is MGHDK and CDR2 is SYGVNS in the germline V gene. CDR3 protein: CASSDPARANYGYTF. CDR3 nucleotide sequence: TGTGCCAGCAGTGACCCGGCCAGGGCTAACTATGGCTACACCTTC.

This clonotype was seen a few times. The chain joins TRBV7-2 to TRBJ2-3, with TRBD2 identical over 7 bases. V shed 5 bases and J 1 base; nucleotides not matched to a gene: 6. This CDR3 has 15 amino acids. Looked up from germline, CDR1 is SGHTA and CDR2 is FQGNSA. In nucleotides, the CDR3 is TGTGCCAGCAGCCCCAGCGGGGCCCGCACAGATACGCAGTATTTT. This sequence encodes CASSPSGARTDTQYF.

This clonotype was detected only a few times. This sequence joins TRBV3-1 and TRBJ1-4, with D uncertain. The germline gives CDR1 LGHDT, CDR2 YNNKEL (reference sequence). Trimming shortened V by 0 bases and J by 1 base, and 6 bases separated the two germline ends. The CDR3 totals 15 residues. In DNA form, the CDR3 reads TGTGCCAGCAGCCAAGACTGGGTAACTAATGAAAAACTGTTTTTT. Its protein product is CASSQDWVTNEKLFF.

This chain uses TRBV7-8 with TRBJ1-1, with D possibly TRBD1 on 5 matching bases. The CDR3 loop spans 14 amino acids. Germline lookup yields CDR1 SGHVS and CDR2 FQNEAQ. V was cut by 2 bases and J by 4 bases, with 11 bases left in between. CDR3 amino acids: CASSLSGGITEAFF. In DNA form, the CDR3 reads TGTGCCAGCAGCTTAAGCGGGGGGATCACTGAAGCTTTCTTT.

This sequence joins TRBV12-3 or TRBV12-4 and TRBJ2-7; the match to TRBD1 covers 11 bases. The CDR3 totals 15 residues. V trimming: 6 bases; J trimming: 4 bases; junction bases outside the gene matches: 8. As DNA, the CDR3 is TGTGCCAGCAGCCATGCCGGGACAGGGGGTTACGAGCAGTACTTC. This sequence encodes CASSHAGTGGYEQYF.

The CDR3 region has the DNA TGTGCCAGCAGCTTGGGGCCGGTGGAGGGACACGCTTTCTTT. Residues: CASSLGPVEGHAFF. This chain connects TRBV5-6 to TRBJ1-1, with D possibly being TRBD1 (6 bases). The germline V gene has CDR1 SGHDT and CDR2 YYEEEE. This CDR3 is built from 14 residues. Trimming shortened V by 0 bases and J by 11 bases, and 17 bases separated the two germline ends.

The rearrangement links TRBV7-6 to TRBJ2-7; 7 bases are a match to TRBD2. The germline V gene has CDR1 SGHVS and CDR2 FNYEAQ. The V segment lost 5 bases and the J segment 4 bases; nucleotides outside the gene matches: 8. The length of the CDR3 is 14 residues. The CDR3 spells CASSPDQLAYEQYF. The DNA for the CDR3 is TGTGCCAGCAGCCCCGACCAACTAGCGTACGAGCAGTACTTC.

There are a few counts of this clonotype. The rearrangement links TRBV20-1 to TRBJ2-2; TRBD1 might be the D (6 bases). The CDR3 loop spans 14 amino acids. Germline values: CDR1 DFQATT, CDR2 SNEGSKA (reference sequence). V was clipped by 6 bases and J by 5 bases, with 16 bases between them. The CDR3 here is CSAGPGQGTGELFF. Written as DNA, the CDR3 is TGCAGTGCAGGGCCGGGACAAGGGACCGGGGAGCTGTTTTTT.